This T cell receptor (beta chain) was obtained from a study of blood T cell repertoires in COVID-19 (TCRdb year 2020). Regarding the study in general: The collaborator samples originated in the United States, Italy and Spain and spanned the acute and convalescent phases of COVID-19. Where HLA class I and class II types were available, the types were taken from metadata supplied by the sample provider, not from assay-based typing. The sample metadata nearly always contained a de-identified subject ID, COVID-19 status, age in years and sex. The repertoires were released in a freely available public database meant as a resource for research on the immune response to SARS-CoV-2. Subjects who had been exposed to COVID-19, were actively infected with it, or had recovered from it provided the deeply sampled blood TCRbeta repertoires that made up the dataset. The material from the prospective study consisted of cDNA or gDNA derived from T cells, B-cell-depleted T cells, or PBMCs. The samples were drawn from two sources: the first 160 participants of the ongoing ImmuneRACE study, and 1,000 to 1,500 subjects contributed by 6 global collaborators.

From the germline V gene, CDR1 is ENHRY and CDR2 is SYGVKD. V is shortened by 2 bases, J by 4 bases, and the region joining them spans 7 bases. The CDR3 spans 13 residues, from the cysteine through the phenylalanine. Just the 39-base CDR3 DNA is kept, in frame starting at base 1. Each collaborating institution followed its own protocols to collect whole blood in K2EDTA tubes. For TCRbeta analysis, collaborators shipped samples in one of three forms: frozen whole blood, isolated PBMCs, or DNA extracted from either of those sample types. The count of this clone is one. What antigen it recognizes has not been identified. Base qualities are not provided; no much larger clone lies one nucleotide away. TCRbeta CDR3 regions were amplified from genomic DNA using the immunoSEQ Assay, a bias-controlled multiplex PCR. The authors' pipeline ran thus. The number of nucleated cells in each sample was estimated by amplification of reference gene primers within the assay. To quantify the absolute abundance of each unique TCRbeta CDR3 rearrangement, sequence reads were collapsed and filtered. For each sample, productive Simpson clonality was calculated as the square root of Simpson's diversity index over productive rearrangements. The table comes from immuneACCESS by way of TCRdb, which keeps in-frame sequences with V and J called. Part of the clones is missing from these tables; in studies checked, under half for an unresolved V gene and the rest for unknown reasons. Clone size and the V and J calls come from that table; the DNA yielded D and trimming. The sample table shows some 190,000 clones, and about 90% are seen once. About 1.7% of the sample is taken by the ten largest.

General conclusions and limits of the study: The quantity of clinical and demographic metadata differed by source and by participant and was supplied without curation.

The sequenced sample consisted of peripheral blood. The V and J segments used are TRBV10-3 and TRBJ2-3; TRBD1 might be the D gene, on 5 matching bases. The receptor was derived from a young man with active or convalescent COVID-19. Read as DNA, the sequence is TGTGCCATCAGTGAGGGGGCCCCAGATACGCAGTATTTT. Its translation reads: CAISEGAPDTQYF.